This paragraph covers one T cell receptor (beta chain) sequence. The sample comes from a study of T cell changes during pregnancy in multiple sclerosis. Per germline, CDR1 SNHLY and CDR2 FYNNEI. Unmatched junction bases numbered 5, after V lost 6 bases and J lost 0 bases. CDR3 length: 15 residues. The assay was immunoSEQ multiplex PCR, and TCRdb's table has in-frame clones only and misses some. Counted here are around 70,000 clones, approximately 92% occurring once; the ten biggest clones make up 3.5% to 4.5%. This TCR came from a female donor in good health, enrolled as a control in a pregnancy study. The V gene is TRBV2, the J gene TRBJ2-1, with 7 bases lining up with TRBD2. Sequenced material: peripheral blood, taken after pregnancy. The CDR3 DNA sequence: TGTGCCAGCAGGGGGGGGGAGAGCTCCTACAATGAGCAGTTCTTC. As protein: CASRGGESSYNEQFF. The full variable domain, in which reference TRBV2 and TRBJ2-1 provide the parts outside the CDR3, is EPEVTQTPSHQVTQMGQEVILRCVPISNHLYFYWYRQILGQKVEFLVSFYNNEISEKSEIFDDQFSVERPDGSNFTLKIRSTKLEDSAMYFCASRGGESSYNEQFFGPGTRLTVL.